The entry below describes one T cell receptor beta chain. This sample stems from a study of cytomegalovirus exposure and HLA in healthy donors. Germline V gene lookup returns CDR1 SQVTM and CDR2 ANQGSEA. The CDR3 loop spans 13 amino acids. Losses at the gene ends were 5 bases for V and 2 bases for J; bases not matched to a gene: 1. The PCR ran on 60 Vbeta and 13 Jbeta primers. Profiling relied on immunoSEQ multiplex PCR, and the TCRdb table lists in-frame clones only, not all of them. The sample gives some 98,000 clones, roughly 80% of which show up once; 7.7% is in the top ten. The chain combines TRBV29-1 with TRBJ2-1, with 9 bases fitting TRBD1. Sample: PBMCs. The TCR sequence derives from a female donor in good health and CMV-seronegative. The CDR3 region has the DNA TGCAGCGTTACAGGGGGCGCCTACAATGAGCAGTTCTTC. This sequence encodes CSVTGGAYNEQFF.